The 20 T cell receptor beta chains in this list originate from one sample, sequenced in a study of T-cell memory formation after mild COVID-19. TCRdb fed the 5' RACE reads into MiXCR, producing one record per CDR3 protein. Of 300,000 to 400,000 distinct CDR3 sequences detected, 20% to 25% appear once; the ten largest clones hold about 12%. Source material: PBMCs or a T cell subset sorted from them (not recorded which). The receptor source for this set is an adult woman who had mild COVID-19 (a few samples of this study predate the infection). Cell type and time point are not known.

The V gene is TRBV19, the J gene TRBJ1-1, with D possibly being TRBD1 (6 bases). Per germline, CDR1 LNHDA and CDR2 SQIVND (reference sequence). The CDR3 has 11 amino acids. Here the CDR3 reads CKSFGRGEAFF. In DNA form, the CDR3 reads TGTAAGAGCTTTGGTAGGGGGGAAGCTTTCTTT.

This clonotype came up a few times. CDR3 nucleotides: TGCAGTGCTAGAGCCACCGGGGCCATCACCGGGGAGCTGTTTTTT. Translation gives CSARATGAITGELFF. The chain is built from TRBV20-1 and TRBJ2-2; TRBD1 or TRBD2 may be the D gene (5 bases each). Germline loops: CDR1 DFQATT, CDR2 SNEGSKA (reference sequence). Trimming took off 1 base at V and 4 bases at J, with 13 bases between the two ends. This CDR3 is built from 15 residues.

A note on this clonotype: The junction and the germline gene differ at one end; a read error may be behind it. J is TRBJ2-3 and V is TRBV7-2, with 12 bases identical to TRBD2. CDR1 is SGHTA and CDR2 is FQGNSA in the germline V gene. The CDR3 has 14 residues. The CDR3 DNA follows: TGTGCCAGCAGCCTAGCGGGAGGGCCGGGTACGCAGTATTTT. Translated: CASSLAGGPGTQYF.

This clonotype was picked up many times. This sequence joins TRBV5-1 and TRBJ2-7; no firm D call. Germline lookup yields CDR1 SGHRS and CDR2 YFSETQ. V lost 4 bases, J lost 1 base, and 9 bases lay in between. This CDR3 contains 13 residues. The CDR3 DNA sequence: TGCGCCAGCAGCACAGACGGATCCTACGAGCAGTACTTC. Protein sequence: CASSTDGSYEQYF.

The rearrangement links TRBV5-1 to TRBJ2-7, with 7 nucleotides matching TRBD1. CDR3 length: 12 residues. After removal of 8 bases from V and 4 bases from J, the junction contained 6 bases not matched to a gene. Germline V gene sequence: CDR1 SGHRS, CDR2 YFSETQ. The CDR3 is CASEGDSYEQYF. CDR3 DNA sequence: TGCGCCAGTGAAGGGGACAGTTACGAGCAGTACTTC. The variable domain in full, with the rest retrieved from reference TRBV5-1 and TRBJ2-7, is KAGVTQTPRYLIKTRGQQVTLSCSPISGHRSVSWYQQTPGQGLQFLFEYFSETQRNKGNFPGRFSGRQFSNSRSEMNVSTLELGDSALYLCASEGDSYEQYFGPGTRLTVT.

This clonotype was counted between two and nine times. The gene calls are TRBV27 and TRBJ2-7; 9 bases are a match to TRBD1. The CDR3 covers 14 residues. The V gene end was trimmed by 3 bases and the J gene end by 4 bases; junction bases not matched to a gene: 4. CDR1 and CDR2 (germline): MNHEY, SMNVEV (reference sequence). The CDR3 spells CASSFGTGKYEQYF. CDR3 nucleotides: TGTGCCAGCAGTTTTGGGACAGGGAAATACGAGCAGTACTTC.

Many counts were recorded for this clonotype. The rearrangement links TRBV27 to TRBJ2-7; D gene ambiguous. The CDR3 has 13 residues. Between the trimmed V and J ends, which lost 6 bases and 1 base, there was a span of 10 bases. Germline V lookup: CDR1 MNHEY, CDR2 SMNVEV (reference sequence). This chain's CDR3 is CASSLGPSYEQYF. In nucleotides, the CDR3 is TGTGCCAGCAGCTTAGGACCTTCCTACGAGCAGTACTTC.

This clonotype appeared once. CDR3 residues: CSAYRRGLNTEAFF. The CDR3 nucleotides read TGCAGTGCTTACCGCAGGGGGCTAAACACTGAAGCTTTCTTT. The chain is built from TRBV20-1 and TRBJ1-1; 8 bases map to TRBD1. The germline V gene has CDR1 DFQATT and CDR2 SNEGSKA (reference sequence). The CDR3 spans 14 residues. V dropped 5 bases and J dropped 2; count of bases not matched to a gene: 7.

In its sample, this clonotype was seen many times. The rearrangement uses TRBV20-1 and TRBJ1-5, with TRBD1 identical over 9 bases. The J segment lost 5 bases and the V segment lost 6 bases, leaving 8 bases of the junction unmatched. This CDR3 is built from 14 residues. Germline loops: CDR1 DFQATT, CDR2 SNEGSKA (reference sequence). The CDR3 is CSADGTGSDQPQHF. The DNA for the CDR3 is TGCAGTGCCGATGGGACAGGGTCGGATCAGCCCCAGCATTTT.

This clonotype appeared a few times. The rearrangement uses TRBV12-3 or TRBV12-4 and TRBJ2-1, with D perhaps TRBD2 (6 bases). Trimming left V 5 bases short and J 14 bases short, with 16 bases between. The CDR3 spans 12 residues. The CDR3 protein is CASSTPGLTKFF. Written as DNA, the CDR3 is TGTGCCAGCAGTACTCCGGGACTCACAAAGTTCTTC.

CDR3 DNA: TGCAGTGCTAGAGTCAGAGTCGGGTTTTCTGAAGCTTTCTTT. As protein: CSARVRVGFSEAFF. The chain has TRBV20-1 and TRBJ1-1; D ambiguous. The CDR3 runs to 14 residues. Germline V gene lookup returns CDR1 DFQATT and CDR2 SNEGSKA (reference sequence). Trimming cost V 1 base and J 6 bases, with 15 bases left between them.

The chain recombines TRBV19 with TRBJ1-2; the D gene is possibly TRBD1 (6 bases). Germline V gene data show CDR1 as LNHDA and CDR2 as SQIVND (reference sequence). The germline V and J ends were trimmed by 3 bases and 4 bases, with 21 bases remaining between them. This CDR3 is 17 amino acids long. The CDR3 is CASSMSVGGLQGYGYTF. The CDR3 DNA sequence: TGTGCCAGTAGTATGAGCGTGGGAGGTCTACAGGGCTATGGCTACACCTTC. Looking up the rest from reference TRBV19 and TRBJ1-2 gives the full variable domain: DGGITQSPKYLFRKEGQNVTLSCEQNLNHDAMYWYRQDPGQGLRLIYYSQIVNDFQKGDIAEGYSVSREKKESFPLTVTSAQKNPTAFYLCASSMSVGGLQGYGYTFGSGTRLTVV.

The chain carries TRBV4-1 and TRBJ1-6; D unclear. The germline gives CDR1 MGHRA, CDR2 YSYEKL. Trimming removed 3 bases from V and 4 bases from J, with 10 bases in between. This CDR3 comprises 15 residues. The CDR3 region has the DNA TGCGCCAGCAGCCAGGAACAGACTTATAATTCACCCCTCCACTTT. Translation gives CASSQEQTYNSPLHF.

This clonotype was counted a few times. The chain employs TRBV20-1 and TRBJ2-5; D unresolved. The CDR3 has 11 residues. Germline CDR1 and CDR2: DFQATT and SNEGSKA (reference sequence). Trimming removed 3 bases from V and 0 bases from J, with 2 bases in between. The CDR3 DNA sequence: TGCAGTGCTAGCCACCAAGAGACCCAGTACTTC. Translation: CSASHQETQYF.

The J gene is TRBJ2-7, the V gene TRBV18, with D perhaps matching TRBD1 (6 bases). Trimming shortened V by 6 bases and J by 4 bases, and 13 bases separated the two germline ends. This CDR3 has 13 amino acids. Germline V lookup: CDR1 KGHSH, CDR2 LQKENI. In nucleotides, the CDR3 is TGTGCCAGCTCTAGGGGGTCCGGGTACGAGCAGTACTTC. This gives the protein CASSRGSGYEQYF.

This clonotype occurred many times. The J gene is TRBJ2-2, the V gene TRBV9; D is unclear. This CDR3 is built from 14 residues. Trimming took 2 bases from V and 4 from J, leaving 9 bases between them. The germline V gene has CDR1 SGDLS and CDR2 YYNGEE. CDR3 nucleotides: TGTGCCAGCAGCGTTGGGCGGTCCACCGGGGAGCTGTTTTTT. Translation: CASSVGRSTGELFF. Looking up the rest from reference TRBV9 and TRBJ2-2 gives the full variable domain: DSGVTQTPKHLITATGQRVTLRCSPRSGDLSVYWYQQSLDQGLQFLIQYYNGEERAKGNILERFSAQQFPDLHSELNLSSLELGDSALYFCASSVGRSTGELFFGEGSRLTVL.

This clonotype was counted ten times or more. This chain joins TRBV7-9 and TRBJ2-1, with D maybe TRBD2 (5 bases). Trimming left V 1 base short and J 1 base short, with 5 bases between. This CDR3 contains 14 residues. The germline gives CDR1 SEHNR, CDR2 FQNEAQ (reference sequence). The CDR3 DNA is TGTGCCAGCAGCTTAGGCGGGTCCTACAATGAGCAGTTCTTC. It translates to CASSLGGSYNEQFF.

This clonotype was seen a few times. The chain links TRBV27 to TRBJ1-5; 7 bases are shared with TRBD1. Trimming took 2 bases from V and 1 from J; bases not matched to a gene: 11. Germline V CDR1 and CDR2: MNHEY, SMNVEV (reference sequence). The CDR3 is made up of 18 amino acids. In DNA form, the CDR3 reads TGTGCCAGCAGTTTAGCCCACCATTTACAGGGGAGCAATCAGCCCCAGCATTTT. This encodes CASSLAHHLQGSNQPQHF.

In this sample, this clonotype turned up many times. The V gene is TRBV2, the J gene TRBJ2-1; the D gene is possibly TRBD2 (7 bases). The V gene lost 6 bases and the J gene lost 5 bases, with 20 bases spanning the gap. Germline assignment: CDR1 SNHLY and CDR2 FYNNEI. This CDR3 spans 16 amino acids. The CDR3 loop reads CASRAFWGGGHNEQFF. The CDR3 DNA is TGTGCCAGCAGGGCCTTTTGGGGGGGCGGCCACAATGAGCAGTTCTTC.

The chain uses TRBV15 and TRBJ1-1; D is ambiguous. Trimming removed 0 bases from V and 0 bases from J, with 17 bases in between. CDR3 length: 18 amino acids. The V gene's germline CDR1 is LNHNV and CDR2 YYDKDF (reference sequence). CDR3 loop: CATSRDPSWPFMNTEAFF. Written as DNA, the CDR3 is TGTGCCACCAGCAGAGATCCAAGCTGGCCGTTTATGAACACTGAAGCTTTCTTT.